The rows below give T cell receptor beta chains drawn from one sample of a study of response to subunit inactivated influenza vaccine. Each CDR3 protein gets one entry after TCRdb re-called the RT-PCR reads with MiXCR. This table holds around 520,000 distinct CDR3 sequences, roughly 23% found once. Sequences were derived from CD4+ T cells sorted from PBMCs, sampled around 5 days after vaccination. These receptors all stem from a man aged 50 to 60 who received an inactivated influenza vaccine. CDR3s include the opening cysteine and the closing phenylalanine or tryptophan. A D gene is named only where the DNA matches it firmly. Not every row has a clone size; where given, it reads once, few, many or a size class.

J gene | clone size | V gene | D gene | CDR3 protein | CDR3 DNA
TRBJ1-5 | few | TRBV10-3 | - | CAIPTNKTTNQPQHF | TGTGCCATCCCTACGAACAAAACCACCAATCAGCCCCAGCATTTT
TRBJ2-1 | many | TRBV12-3/TRBV12-4 | TRBD2 | CASSLAGGINEQFF | TGTGCCAGCAGCCTAGCGGGGGGAATCAATGAGCAGTTCTTC
TRBJ2-5 | few | TRBV20-1 | - | CSAITGVIQETQYF | TGCAGTGCTATTACGGGAGTAATTCAAGAGACCCAGTACTTC
TRBJ2-1 | - | TRBV9 | - | CASNPSPYNEQFF | TGTGCCAGCAATCCCTCCCCCTACAATGAGCAGTTCTTC
TRBJ1-4 | - | TRBV28 | TRBD1 | CASSLWTGGRNEKLFF | TGTGCCAGCAGTCTGTGGACAGGGGGCCGGAATGAAAAACTGTTTTTT
TRBJ2-2 | - | TRBV10-3 | TRBD1 | CAIGDRGNTGELFF | TGTGCCATCGGTGACAGGGGAAACACCGGGGAGCTGTTTTTT
TRBJ2-5 | few | TRBV7-2 | TRBD1 | CASSLSGQGRIQYF | TGTGCCAGCAGCTTGTCGGGACAGGGGAGGATCCAGTACTTC
TRBJ2-5 | - | TRBV7-9 | - | CASSPRGAAGMSQYF | TGTGCCAGCAGCCCTCGGGGGGCGGCTGGTATGTCCCAGTACTTC
TRBJ2-7 | - | TRBV10-3 | TRBD2 | CAISEGTSVYEQYF | TGTGCCATCAGTGAGGGGACTAGCGTTTACGAGCAGTACTTC
TRBJ1-6 | few | TRBV20-1 | - | CSAKNRDRSSYNSPLHF | TGCAGTGCTAAAAACAGGGACCGAAGCTCCTATAATTCACCCCTCCACTTT
TRBJ2-1 | - | TRBV20-1 | TRBD2 | CSASDQREGNEQFF | TGCAGTGCTAGCGACCAGCGGGAGGGAAATGAGCAGTTCTTC
TRBJ2-5 | - | TRBV28 | - | CASSWQARQETQYF | TGTGCCAGCAGTTGGCAGGCAAGACAAGAGACCCAGTACTTC
TRBJ1-5 | few | TRBV10-3 | - | CAISGVKLNQPQHF | TGTGCCATCAGTGGTGTCAAACTAAATCAGCCCCAGCATTTT
TRBJ2-3 | - | TRBV19 | - | CASSGLKGGIHTQYF | TGTGCCAGTAGTGGCCTCAAGGGGGGGATTCATACGCAGTATTTT
TRBJ1-4 | - | TRBV20-1 | - | CSARGIQGFGEKLFF | TGCAGTGCTCGAGGCATTCAGGGATTTGGTGAAAAACTGTTTTTT
TRBJ2-2 | few | TRBV7-3 | - | CASSSSYSGELFF | TGTGCCAGCAGTTCCTCTTACTCCGGGGAGCTGTTTTTT
TRBJ2-1 | - | TRBV3-1 | TRBD2 | CASSETSGRAKYNEQFF | TGTGCCAGCAGCGAGACTAGCGGGAGGGCCAAGTACAATGAGCAGTTCTTC
TRBJ2-7 | - | TRBV3-1 | - | CASSQARQSEQYF | TGTGCCAGCAGCCAAGCGCGCCAGAGTGAGCAGTACTTC
TRBJ1-4 | few | TRBV20-1 | - | CSATLPAEGEKLFF | TGCAGTGCTACCTTGCCGGCGGAGGGGGAAAAACTGTTTTTT
TRBJ1-5 | few | TRBV20-1 | - | CSARGPVNQPQHF | TGCAGTGCTAGGGGACCGGTCAATCAGCCCCAGCATTTT
TRBJ1-2 | - | TRBV6-2/TRBV6-3 | - | CASRDGDPWGYTF | TGTGCCAGCAGAGACGGTGATCCGTGGGGCTACACCTTC
TRBJ2-5 | - | TRBV6-1 | TRBD2 | CASSPGLAGIKETQYF | TGTGCCAGCAGTCCTGGACTAGCGGGGATCAAAGAGACCCAGTACTTC
TRBJ2-7 | - | TRBV2 | TRBD2 | CASSVGRGVYEQYF | TGTGCCAGCAGTGTAGGGAGGGGAGTATACGAGCAGTACTTC
TRBJ2-1 | many | TRBV6-2/TRBV6-3 | TRBD1 | CASTPGQGAYNEQFF | TGTGCCAGCACACCGGGACAGGGGGCTTACAATGAGCAGTTCTTC
TRBJ2-7 | few | TRBV10-3 | TRBD1 | CAVGDSSSYEQYF | TGTGCCGTGGGGGACAGTAGCTCCTACGAGCAGTACTTC